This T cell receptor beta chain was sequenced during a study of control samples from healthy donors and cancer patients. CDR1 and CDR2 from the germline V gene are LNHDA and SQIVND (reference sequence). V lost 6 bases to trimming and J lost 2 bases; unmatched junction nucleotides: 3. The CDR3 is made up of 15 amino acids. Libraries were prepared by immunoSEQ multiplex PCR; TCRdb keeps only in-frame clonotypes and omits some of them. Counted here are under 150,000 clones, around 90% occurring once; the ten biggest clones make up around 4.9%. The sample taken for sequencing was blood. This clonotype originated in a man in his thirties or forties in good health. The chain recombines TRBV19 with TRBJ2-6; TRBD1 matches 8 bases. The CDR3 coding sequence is TGTGCCAGTAGCGAGGACAGGGCTGGGGCCAACGTCCTGACTTTC. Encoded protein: CASSEDRAGANVLTF.